This T cell receptor beta chain was retrieved from a study of breast tumors, draining lymph nodes, adjacent tissues (dated by TCRdb to between 2015 and 2016). The study in broad terms: The study compared TCR beta repertoires across tumor, adjacent nontumor tissue and axillary lymph nodes from breast cancer patients. The study aimed to assess the relationships and possible T-cell exchange between tumor, surrounding tissue and draining lymph node repertoires in human breast cancer.

This clonotype was seen many times. Its antigen specificity is not known. Base-call qualities are not available, and no considerably larger clone is one nucleotide away. On the study overall, not on this receptor specifically: The conclusion that tumor T cells originate in lymph nodes was presented as consistent with a hypothesis rather than as directly demonstrated. T-cell repertoire diversity in tumors was found to be lower than in lymph nodes but higher than in nontumor tissue, and preferential V and J gene usage was observed. Tumor and nontumor tissue repertoires were significantly more similar in luminal-like than in basal-like breast cancer. The data were judged consistent with most tumor T cells deriving from the lymph node and then expanding within tumor tissue.

Deletion took 5 bases off V and 4 bases off J, with a span of 9 bases between the germline ends. The cysteine opens and the phenylalanine closes a CDR3 of 13 amino acids. Here the CDR3 DNA is all that survives: 39 bases in frame from base 1. The sequencing machine was an Illumina HiSeq 2000. Multiplex PCR amplification was used to build the TCR beta chain libraries. High-throughput sequencing was used to analyze the amplified TCR beta chain products. TCRdb cleaned the public reads at Q25 with fastp, built clones with MiXCR and kept in-frame beta chains. Each record represents a unique CDR3 protein, reported with the most common genes and DNA among its rows. The sample yields some 120,000 distinct CDR3 sequences; 20% to 25% were counted once. About 2.2% of the sample is in the top ten clones. The lymph node samples were taken from the axillary draining lymph nodes of breast cancer patients.

This clonotype was sampled from a female donor with breast cancer. Some clones in this sample may be carry-over from other donors' samples. The V and J segments used are TRBV12-3 or TRBV12-4 and TRBJ1-3; a confident D gene designation cannot be given. The material sequenced was axillary lymph node tissue. The nucleotide sequence reads as follows: TGTGCCAGCAGTAGGGTATACGGAAACACCATATATTTT. Translated, this is CASSRVYGNTIYF.